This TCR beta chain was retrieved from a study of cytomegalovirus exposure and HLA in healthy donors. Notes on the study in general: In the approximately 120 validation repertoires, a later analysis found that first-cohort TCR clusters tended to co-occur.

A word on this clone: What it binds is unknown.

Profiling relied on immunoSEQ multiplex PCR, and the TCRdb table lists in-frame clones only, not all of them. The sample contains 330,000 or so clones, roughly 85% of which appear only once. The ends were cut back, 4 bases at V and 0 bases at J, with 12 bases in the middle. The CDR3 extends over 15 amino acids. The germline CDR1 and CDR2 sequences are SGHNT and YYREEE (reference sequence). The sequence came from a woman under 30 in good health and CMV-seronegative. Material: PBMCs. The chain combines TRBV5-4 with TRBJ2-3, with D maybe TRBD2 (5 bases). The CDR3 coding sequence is TGTGCCAGCAGCCCAAGACTAACTAGCACAGATACGCAGTATTTT. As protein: CASSPRLTSTDTQYF.